Listed below are T cell receptor beta chains from one sample, sequenced in a study of control samples from healthy donors and cancer patients. Here immunoSEQ multiplex PCR was the method, and the copy in TCRdb shows in-frame clones only, minus some. The sample holds 100,000 to 150,000 clones, around nine tenths seen once. The sequenced sample was blood. The origin of the receptors is a man aged 40-55 years in good health. Each CDR3 is given with its conserved first and last residue.

v_call: TRBV24-1; j_call: TRBJ1-5; cdr3_aa: CATSGYSSNQPQHF
v_call: TRBV6-5; j_call: TRBJ2-5; cdr3_aa: CASSYDRGRETQYF
v_call: TRBV4-1; j_call: TRBJ1-1; cdr3_aa: CASSQTGTGATEAFF
v_call: TRBV7-9; j_call: TRBJ1-3; cdr3_aa: CASSSGQGSGNTIYF
v_call: TRBV30; j_call: TRBJ1-1; cdr3_aa: CAWSGRQLNTEAFF
v_call: TRBV28; j_call: TRBJ1-6; cdr3_aa: CASSTGFFDSPLHF
v_call: TRBV19; j_call: TRBJ2-7; cdr3_aa: CASSITALREQYF
v_call: TRBV4-3; j_call: TRBJ2-1; cdr3_aa: CASSQGIVQFF
v_call: TRBV6-1; j_call: TRBJ1-1; cdr3_aa: CASSEARGLITEAFF
v_call: TRBV12-3/TRBV12-4; j_call: TRBJ2-5; cdr3_aa: CASSFLGETQYF